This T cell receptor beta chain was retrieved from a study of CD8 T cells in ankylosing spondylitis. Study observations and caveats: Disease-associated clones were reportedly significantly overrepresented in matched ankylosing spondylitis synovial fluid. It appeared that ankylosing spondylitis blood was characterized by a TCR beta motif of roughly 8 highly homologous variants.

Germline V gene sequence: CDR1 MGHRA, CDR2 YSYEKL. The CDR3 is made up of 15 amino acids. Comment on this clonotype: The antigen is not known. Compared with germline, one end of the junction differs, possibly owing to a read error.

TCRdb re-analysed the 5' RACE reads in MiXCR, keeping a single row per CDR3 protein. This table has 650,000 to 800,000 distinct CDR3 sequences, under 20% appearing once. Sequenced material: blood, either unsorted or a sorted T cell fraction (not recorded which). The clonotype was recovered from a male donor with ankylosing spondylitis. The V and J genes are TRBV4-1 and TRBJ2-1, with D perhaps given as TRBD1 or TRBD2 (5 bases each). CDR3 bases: TGCGCCAGCAGCCCTAGAGGGACCCCGTTGAATGAGCAGCTCTTC. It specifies CASSPRGTPLNEQLF.